This T cell receptor beta chain was identified in a study of cytomegalovirus exposure and HLA in healthy donors. Across the whole study: The same platform as the approximately 670 first-cohort repertoires was used for the 110 or so validation repertoires, a later analysis reported.

CDR3 length equals 15 residues. CDR1 and CDR2 from the germline V gene are SGHTA and FQGNSA. J gave up 5 bases and V 3 bases, and 6 bases lay outside the gene matches. The repertoire was sequenced with immunoSEQ multiplex PCR; TCRdb's copy has only in-frame clones and lacks some. This sample has about 260,000 clones; roughly 87% occur once, and the top ten carry just over 3%. The study drew the donors from its approximately 130-subject validation cohort, separate from the approximately 690-subject first cohort. This TCR was recovered from a woman in her 30s in good health and CMV-seronegative. Input material: PBMCs. This chain links TRBV7-2 with TRBJ2-3; 9 bases agree with TRBD2. Here the CDR3 DNA reads TGTGCCAGCAGCTTTGGCGGGAGGGCCCGAGATACGCAGTATTTT. It encodes CASSFGGRARDTQYF.